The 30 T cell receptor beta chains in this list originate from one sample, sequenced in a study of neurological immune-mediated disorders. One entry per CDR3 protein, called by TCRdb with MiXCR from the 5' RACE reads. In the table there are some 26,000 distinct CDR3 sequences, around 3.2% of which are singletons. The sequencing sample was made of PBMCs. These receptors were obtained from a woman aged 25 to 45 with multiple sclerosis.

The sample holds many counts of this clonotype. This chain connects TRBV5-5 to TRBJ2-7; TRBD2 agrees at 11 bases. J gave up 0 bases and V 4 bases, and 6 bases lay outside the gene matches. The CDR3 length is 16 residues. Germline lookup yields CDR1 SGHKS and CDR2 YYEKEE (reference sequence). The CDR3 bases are TGTGCCAGCAGCCGAACTAGCGGGGGTACCTCCTACGAGCAGTACTTC. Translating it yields CASSRTSGGTSYEQYF.

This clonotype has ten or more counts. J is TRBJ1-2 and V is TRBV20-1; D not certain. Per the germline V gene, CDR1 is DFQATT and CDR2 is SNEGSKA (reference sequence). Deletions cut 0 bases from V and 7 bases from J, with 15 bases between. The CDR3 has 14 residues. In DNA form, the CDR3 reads TGCAGTGCTAGAGATACTCCGGCGCTAGCTGGCTACACCTTC. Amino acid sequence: CSARDTPALAGYTF.

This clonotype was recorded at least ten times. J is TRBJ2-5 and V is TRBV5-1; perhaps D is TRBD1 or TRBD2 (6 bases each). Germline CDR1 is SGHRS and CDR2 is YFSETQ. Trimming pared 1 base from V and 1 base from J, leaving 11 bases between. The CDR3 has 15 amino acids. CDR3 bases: TGCGCCAGCAGCTTGCGTAGGGGGGTCCAAGAGACCCAGTACTTC. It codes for CASSLRRGVQETQYF.

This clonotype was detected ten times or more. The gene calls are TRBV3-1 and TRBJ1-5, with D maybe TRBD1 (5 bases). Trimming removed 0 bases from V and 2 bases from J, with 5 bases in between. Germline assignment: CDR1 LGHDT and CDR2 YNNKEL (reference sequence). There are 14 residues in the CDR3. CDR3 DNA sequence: TGTGCCAGCAGCCAAGAACAGGGCAATCAGCCCCAGCATTTT. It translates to CASSQEQGNQPQHF.

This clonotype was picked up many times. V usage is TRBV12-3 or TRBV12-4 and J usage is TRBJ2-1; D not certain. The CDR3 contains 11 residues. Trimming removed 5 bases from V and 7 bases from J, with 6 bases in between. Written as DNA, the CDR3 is TGTGCCAGCAGTCCCCGGAATGAGCAGTTCTTC. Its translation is CASSPRNEQFF.

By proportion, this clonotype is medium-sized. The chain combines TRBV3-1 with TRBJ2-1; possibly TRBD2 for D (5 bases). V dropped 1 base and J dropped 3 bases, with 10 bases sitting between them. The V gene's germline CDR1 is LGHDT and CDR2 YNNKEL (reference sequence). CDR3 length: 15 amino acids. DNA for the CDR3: TGTGCCAGCAGCCAAGTGCAGCGGAGCTACAATGAGCAGTTCTTC. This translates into CASSQVQRSYNEQFF.

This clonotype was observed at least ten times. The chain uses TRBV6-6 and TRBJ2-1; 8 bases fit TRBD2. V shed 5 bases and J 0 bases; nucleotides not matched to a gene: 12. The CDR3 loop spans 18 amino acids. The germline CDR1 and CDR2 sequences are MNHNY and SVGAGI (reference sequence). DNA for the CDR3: TGTGCCAGCAGTCGGACTTTGAGAAGCGGGAGCTCCTACAATGAGCAGTTCTTC. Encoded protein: CASSRTLRSGSSYNEQFF.

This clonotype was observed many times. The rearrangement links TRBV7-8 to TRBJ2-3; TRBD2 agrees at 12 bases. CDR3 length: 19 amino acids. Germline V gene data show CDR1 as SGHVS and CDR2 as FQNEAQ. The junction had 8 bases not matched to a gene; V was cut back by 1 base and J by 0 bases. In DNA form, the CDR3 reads TGTGCCAGCAGCTTAGGAATACTAGCGGGAGGACCAAGCACAGATACGCAGTATTTT. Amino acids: CASSLGILAGGPSTDTQYF.

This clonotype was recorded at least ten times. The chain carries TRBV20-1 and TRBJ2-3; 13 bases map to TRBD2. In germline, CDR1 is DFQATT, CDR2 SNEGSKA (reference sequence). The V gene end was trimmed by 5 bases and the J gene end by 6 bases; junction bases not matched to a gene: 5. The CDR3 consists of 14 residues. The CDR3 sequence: CSAGLAGAGDTQYF. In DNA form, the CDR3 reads TGCAGTGCTGGACTAGCGGGGGCCGGGGATACGCAGTATTTT.

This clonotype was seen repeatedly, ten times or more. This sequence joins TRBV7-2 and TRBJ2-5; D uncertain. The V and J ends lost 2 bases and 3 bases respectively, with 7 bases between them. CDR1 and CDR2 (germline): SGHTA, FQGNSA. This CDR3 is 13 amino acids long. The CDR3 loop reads CASSLTAKETQYF. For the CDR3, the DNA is TGTGCCAGCAGCTTAACGGCGAAAGAGACCCAGTACTTC.

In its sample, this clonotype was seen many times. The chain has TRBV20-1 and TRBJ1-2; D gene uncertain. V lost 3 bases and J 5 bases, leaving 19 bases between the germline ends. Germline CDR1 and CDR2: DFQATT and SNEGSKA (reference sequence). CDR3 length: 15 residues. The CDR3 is CSARVSVETRYGYTF. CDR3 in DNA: TGCAGTGCTAGGGTCTCGGTCGAAACGAGATATGGCTACACCTTC.

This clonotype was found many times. In DNA form, the CDR3 reads TGTGCCAGCAGCCCACGGGACGGACCCCAAGAGACCCAGTACTTC. Residues: CASSPRDGPQETQYF. The J gene is TRBJ2-5, the V gene TRBV2; tentatively, D is TRBD1 or TRBD2 (5 bases each). Germline V CDR1 and CDR2: SNHLY, FYNNEI. V lost 6 bases and J 1 base, leaving 15 bases between the germline ends. The CDR3 is 15 amino acids.

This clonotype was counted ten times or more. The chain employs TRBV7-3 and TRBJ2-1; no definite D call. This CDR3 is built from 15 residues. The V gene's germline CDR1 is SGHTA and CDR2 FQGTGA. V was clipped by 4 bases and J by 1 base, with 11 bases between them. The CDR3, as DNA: TGTGCCAGCAGCTACGGGCGGAGATCCTACAATGAGCAGTTCTTC. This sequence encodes CASSYGRRSYNEQFF.

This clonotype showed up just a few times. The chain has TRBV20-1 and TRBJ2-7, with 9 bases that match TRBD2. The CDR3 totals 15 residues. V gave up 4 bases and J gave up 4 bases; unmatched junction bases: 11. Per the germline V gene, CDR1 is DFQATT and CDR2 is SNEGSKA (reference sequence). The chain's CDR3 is CSATHGSGRGYEQYV. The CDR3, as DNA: TGCAGTGCTACCCACGGTAGCGGGAGAGGTTACGAGCAGTACGTC.

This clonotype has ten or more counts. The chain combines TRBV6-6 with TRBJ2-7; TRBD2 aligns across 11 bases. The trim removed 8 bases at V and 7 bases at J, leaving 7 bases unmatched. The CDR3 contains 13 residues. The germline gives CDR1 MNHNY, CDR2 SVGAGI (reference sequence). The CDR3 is CASLAGGSWEQYF. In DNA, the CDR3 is TGTGCCAGCTTAGCGGGGGGGTCGTGGGAGCAGTACTTC.

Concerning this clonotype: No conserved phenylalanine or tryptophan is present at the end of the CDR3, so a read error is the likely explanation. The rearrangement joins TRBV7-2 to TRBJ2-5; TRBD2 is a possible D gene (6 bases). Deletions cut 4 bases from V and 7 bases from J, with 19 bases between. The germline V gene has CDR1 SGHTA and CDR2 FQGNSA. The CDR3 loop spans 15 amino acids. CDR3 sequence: CASSSSRGTEGTQYN. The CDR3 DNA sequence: TGTGCCAGCAGCTCTTCCCGGGGGACCGAAGGGACCCAGTACAAC.

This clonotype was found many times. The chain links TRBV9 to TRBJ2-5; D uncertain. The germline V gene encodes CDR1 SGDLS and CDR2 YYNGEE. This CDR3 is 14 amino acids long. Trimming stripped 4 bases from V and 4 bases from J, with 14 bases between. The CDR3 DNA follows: TGTGCCAGCAGCACCCGACCGCTCCCAGAGACCCAGTACTTC. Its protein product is CASSTRPLPETQYF.

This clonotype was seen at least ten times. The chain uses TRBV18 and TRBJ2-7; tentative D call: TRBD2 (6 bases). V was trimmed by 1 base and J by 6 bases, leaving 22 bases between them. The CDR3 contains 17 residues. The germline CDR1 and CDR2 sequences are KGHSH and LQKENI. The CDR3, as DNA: TGTGCCAGCTCACCACAGTACTCTGCGGGGATCTACGGCGAGCAGTACTTC. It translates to CASSPQYSAGIYGEQYF.

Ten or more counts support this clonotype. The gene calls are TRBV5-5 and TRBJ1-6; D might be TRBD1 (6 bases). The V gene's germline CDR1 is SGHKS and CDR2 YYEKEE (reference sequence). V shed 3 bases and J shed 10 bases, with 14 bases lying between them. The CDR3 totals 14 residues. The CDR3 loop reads CASSSSQGTSPLHF. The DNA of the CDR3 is TGTGCCAGCAGCTCTTCACAGGGTACCTCACCCCTCCACTTT.

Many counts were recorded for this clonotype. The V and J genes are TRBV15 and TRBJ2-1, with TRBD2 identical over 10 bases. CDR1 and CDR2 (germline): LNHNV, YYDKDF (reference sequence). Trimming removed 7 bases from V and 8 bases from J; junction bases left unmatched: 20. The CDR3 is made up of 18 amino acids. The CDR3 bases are TGTGCCACCACCCCCCTGGGAACGCTAGCGGGAGTTTCGGATGAGCAGTTCTTC. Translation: CATTPLGTLAGVSDEQFF.

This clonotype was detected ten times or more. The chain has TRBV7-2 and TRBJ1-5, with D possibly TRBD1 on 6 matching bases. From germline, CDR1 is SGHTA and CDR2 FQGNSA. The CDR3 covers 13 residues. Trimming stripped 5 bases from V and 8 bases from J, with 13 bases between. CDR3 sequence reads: CASSPEQGKPQHF. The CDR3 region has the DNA TGTGCCAGCAGCCCCGAACAGGGCAAGCCCCAGCATTTT. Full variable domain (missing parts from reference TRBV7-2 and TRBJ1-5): GAGVSQSPSNKVTEKGKDVELRCDPISGHTALYWYRQSLGQGLEFLIYFQGNSAPDKSGLPSDRFSAERTGGSVSTLTIQRTQQEDSAVYLCASSPEQGKPQHFGDGTRLSIL.

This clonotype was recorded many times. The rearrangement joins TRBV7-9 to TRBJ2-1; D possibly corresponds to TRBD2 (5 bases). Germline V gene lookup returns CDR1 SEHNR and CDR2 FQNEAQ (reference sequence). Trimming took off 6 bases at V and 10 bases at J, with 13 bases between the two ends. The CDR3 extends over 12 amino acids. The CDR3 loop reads CASRFGRAEQFF. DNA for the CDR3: TGTGCCAGCAGATTCGGGCGGGCGGAGCAGTTCTTC.

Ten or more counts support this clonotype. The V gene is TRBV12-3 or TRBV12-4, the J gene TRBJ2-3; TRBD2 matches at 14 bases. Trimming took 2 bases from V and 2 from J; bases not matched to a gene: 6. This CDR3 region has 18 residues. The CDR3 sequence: CASSLPGLAGGNTDTQYF. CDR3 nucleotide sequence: TGTGCCAGCAGTTTACCCGGACTAGCGGGAGGAAACACAGATACGCAGTATTTT.

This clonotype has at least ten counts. This CDR3 reads CSVGGGRGTGELFF. As DNA, the CDR3 is TGCAGCGTCGGTGGGGGCAGGGGCACCGGGGAGCTGTTTTTT. V gene TRBV29-1 combines with J gene TRBJ2-2; D may be TRBD1 (6 bases). V was pared by 6 bases and J by 4 bases, with 15 bases between. The V gene's germline CDR1 is SQVTM and CDR2 ANQGSEA. This CDR3 comprises 14 residues.

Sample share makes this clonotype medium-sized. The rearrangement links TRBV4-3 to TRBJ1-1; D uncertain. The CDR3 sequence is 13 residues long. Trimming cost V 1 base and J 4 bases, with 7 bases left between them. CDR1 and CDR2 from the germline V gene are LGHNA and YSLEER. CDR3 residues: CASSQGSSTEAFF. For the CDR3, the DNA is TGCGCCAGCAGCCAAGGCTCCTCCACTGAAGCTTTCTTT.

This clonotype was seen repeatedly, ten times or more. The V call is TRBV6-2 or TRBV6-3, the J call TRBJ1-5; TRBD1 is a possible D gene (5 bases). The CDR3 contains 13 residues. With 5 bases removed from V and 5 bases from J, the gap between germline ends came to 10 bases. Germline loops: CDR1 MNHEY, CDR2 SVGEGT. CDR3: CASSTGPDQPQHF. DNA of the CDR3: TGTGCCAGCAGTACGGGGCCCGATCAGCCCCAGCATTTT.

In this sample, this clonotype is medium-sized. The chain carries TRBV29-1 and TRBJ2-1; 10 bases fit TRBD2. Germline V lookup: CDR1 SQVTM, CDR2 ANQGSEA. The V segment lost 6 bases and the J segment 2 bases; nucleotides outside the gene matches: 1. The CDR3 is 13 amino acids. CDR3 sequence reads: CSVAGGTYNEQFF. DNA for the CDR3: TGCAGCGTAGCGGGAGGGACCTACAATGAGCAGTTCTTC.

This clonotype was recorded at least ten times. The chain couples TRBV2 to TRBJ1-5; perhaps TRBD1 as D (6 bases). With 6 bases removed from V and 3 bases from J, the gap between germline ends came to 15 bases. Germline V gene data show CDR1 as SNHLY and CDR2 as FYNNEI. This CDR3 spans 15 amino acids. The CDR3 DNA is TGTGCCAGCAGCCCCGGAGGGGGGAACAATCAGCCCCAGCATTTT. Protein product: CASSPGGGNNQPQHF.

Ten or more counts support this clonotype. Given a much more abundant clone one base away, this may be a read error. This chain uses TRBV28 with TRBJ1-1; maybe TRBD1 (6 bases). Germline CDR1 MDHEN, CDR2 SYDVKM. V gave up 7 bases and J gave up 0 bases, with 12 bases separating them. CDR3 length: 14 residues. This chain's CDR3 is CASTFRGMNTEAFF. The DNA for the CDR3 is TGTGCCAGCACTTTCAGGGGTATGAACACTGAAGCTTTCTTT.

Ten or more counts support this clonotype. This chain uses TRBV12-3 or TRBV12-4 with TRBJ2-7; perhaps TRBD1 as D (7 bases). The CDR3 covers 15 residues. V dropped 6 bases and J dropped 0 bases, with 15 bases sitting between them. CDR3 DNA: TGTGCCAGCAGGAAGGCGGGACAGCACTCCTACGAGCAGTACTTC. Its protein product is CASRKAGQHSYEQYF.